Listed below are T cell receptor beta chains from one sample, sequenced in a study of blood T cell repertoires in COVID-19. TCRdb's table, derived via immunoSEQ multiplex PCR, lists solely in-frame clones and lacks some. This table has around 97,000 clones, 70% to 85% appearing once. Material for sequencing was peripheral blood. The origin of the receptors is a man in his 70s with acute or convalescent COVID-19. CDR3s include the opening cysteine and the closing phenylalanine or tryptophan. A D gene is named only where the DNA matches it firmly. Expanded clones are given a class, and other clones once, few, many or no size at all.

J gene,clone size,D gene,V gene,CDR3 length,CDR3 DNA,CDR3 protein
TRBJ2-5,.,TRBD2,TRBV3-1/TRBV3-2,15,TGTGCCAGCAGACCCTACCTAGCGGGAGAAGAGACCCAGTACTTC,CASRPYLAGEETQYF
TRBJ2-1,.,TRBD2,TRBV2,15,TGTGCCAGCAAGCCAGCGGGGGGGGGTTATAATGAGCAGTTCTTC,CASKPAGGGYNEQFF
TRBJ2-1,.,TRBD1,TRBV7-8,14,TGTGCCAGCAGCCGAGGGGGCATCTCCAATGAGCAGTTCTTC,CASSRGGISNEQFF
TRBJ2-3,few,.,TRBV27,16,TGTGCCAGCAGTTTATCGGGGGGGCTCCACACAGATACGCAGTATTTT,CASSLSGGLHTDTQYF
TRBJ2-7,.,TRBD2,TRBV4-1,13,TGCGCCAGCAGCCAAGGACTAGCGGGAGACCAGTACTTC,CASSQGLAGDQYF
TRBJ1-2,.,TRBD1,TRBV18,18,TGTGCCAGCTCACCTAAAAAGGGACAGGGGGCTCCCGAGTATGGCTACACCTTC,CASSPKKGQGAPEYGYTF
TRBJ1-1,.,TRBD1,TRBV6-2/TRBV6-3,15,TGTGCCAGCAGTTACCACCAGGGGGCAGGGACTGAAGCTTTCTTT,CASSYHQGAGTEAFF
TRBJ1-4,few,TRBD1,TRBV7-9,14,TGTGCCAGCAGCTCACAGGGGGTAAAGGAAAAACTGTTTTTT,CASSSQGVKEKLFF
TRBJ1-2,.,TRBD1,TRBV5-4,16,TGTGCCAGCAGCTTGGGGGGGACAGGGGCGGTCTATGGCTACACCTTC,CASSLGGTGAVYGYTF
TRBJ2-7,.,TRBD2,TRBV28,14,TGTGCCAGCAGTTACGCGGGAGTAGACTACGAGCAGTACTTC,CASSYAGVDYEQYF
TRBJ1-4,.,.,TRBV27,14,TGTGCCAGCAGATCGCAGGGAGGTAATGAAAAACTGTTTTTT,CASRSQGGNEKLFF